These 16 T cell receptor beta chains originate from one sample sequenced in a study of T cells in Graves' hyperthyroidism and ophthalmopathy. The CDR3 regions of TCR beta were amplified from RNA transcripts. A first-round RT-PCR of the TCR CDR3 used the HTBI primer set. TCRdb reanalysed the multiplex PCR reads using MiXCR and keeps one entry per CDR3 protein. The data contain approximately 370,000 distinct CDR3 sequences, 17% of them singletons. The specimen was blood. All receptors come from a woman in her 30s with Graves' hyperthyroidism that later progressed to Graves' ophthalmopathy.

This clonotype was seen many times. The gene calls are TRBV20-1 and TRBJ2-7, with D possibly matching TRBD1 (5 bases). Germline assignment: CDR1 DFQATT and CDR2 SNEGSKA (reference sequence). Trimming removed 6 bases from V and 2 bases from J, with 14 bases in between. The CDR3 has 13 residues. The CDR3 DNA follows: TGCAGTGCCATCCCAGGACAACCCTACGAGCAGTACTTC. Amino acids: CSAIPGQPYEQYF.

This clonotype was seen a handful of times. Relative to the germline gene, one junction end is altered; a read error may explain this. This rearrangement joins TRBV11-2 to TRBJ2-3; 10 nucleotides agree with TRBD1. The CDR3 covers 18 residues. Germline CDR1 and CDR2: SGHAT and FQNNGV. The CDR3 region has the DNA TGTGCCAGCAGCTTAGGCTACGGGACAGGGGATTCCACAGGTACGCAGTATTTT. Encoded protein: CASSLGYGTGDSTGTQYF.

The V call is TRBV25-1, the J call TRBJ1-6; 12 positions agree with TRBD1. The germline V gene has CDR1 MGHDK and CDR2 SYGVNS. J gave up 10 bases and V 2 bases, and 3 bases lay outside the gene matches. The CDR3 contains 15 residues. The CDR3, as DNA: TGTGCCAGCAGTGAAGGGACAGGGGGCAGGTCACCCCTCCACTTT. This encodes CASSEGTGGRSPLHF.

In its sample, this clonotype was seen many times. The chain employs TRBV20-1 and TRBJ2-1; 8 nucleotides align to TRBD2. Per the germline V gene, CDR1 is DFQATT and CDR2 is SNEGSKA (reference sequence). This CDR3 contains 16 residues. J was trimmed by 7 bases and V by 1 base; bases with no gene match: 12. The chain's CDR3 is CSARVADSGIKNEQFF. The CDR3 nucleotides are TGCAGTGCTAGAGTTGCGGATAGCGGGATTAAGAATGAGCAGTTCTTC.

This clonotype was seen a handful of times. This chain links TRBV12-3 or TRBV12-4 with TRBJ2-5; TRBD2 agrees at 11 bases. J lost 5 bases, V lost 5 bases, and 7 bases had no gene match. The CDR3 spans 15 residues. CDR3 amino acids: CASSLLAGGVETQYF. CDR3 DNA: TGTGCCAGCAGTCTGCTAGCGGGAGGAGTGGAGACCCAGTACTTC.

The genes are TRBV3-1 and TRBJ2-1; maybe TRBD2 (6 bases). This CDR3 is built from 18 residues. CDR1 is LGHDT and CDR2 is YNNKEL in the germline V gene (reference sequence). Trimming left V 4 bases short and J 4 bases short, with 23 bases between. In nucleotides, the CDR3 is TGTGCCAGCAGCCTGGAGGGTGGGAGGCCACATATTTACAATGAGCAGTTCTTC. Translating it yields CASSLEGGRPHIYNEQFF.

Of note for this clonotype: A much larger clone sits a single nucleotide away, making a read error possible. This rearrangement joins TRBV7-9 to TRBJ1-2; D is perhaps TRBD1 (6 bases). This CDR3 comprises 13 residues. CDR1 SEHNR and CDR2 FQNEAQ come from the germline V gene (reference sequence). V lost 4 bases to trimming and J lost 3 bases, with 9 bases between them. The CDR3, as DNA: TGTGCCAGCAGCTCGACAGGCGACTATGGCTACACCTTC. This encodes CASSSTGDYGYTF.

The chain has TRBV10-3 and TRBJ1-2; 7 nucleotides line up with TRBD1. Trimming took 4 bases from V and 4 from J; bases not matched to a gene: 3. CDR1 and CDR2 from the germline V gene are ENHRY and SYGVKD. The CDR3 is 13 residues long. The CDR3: CAISGTGFYGYTF. CDR3 DNA: TGTGCCATCAGTGGGACAGGCTTCTATGGCTACACCTTC.

CDR3 sequence reads: CSARDEAGATSWQYF. The CDR3 DNA reads as TGCAGTGCTAGAGATGAGGCAGGGGCGACGTCTTGGCAGTACTTC. The chain links TRBV20-1 to TRBJ2-7; weak D call: TRBD1 (6 bases). Germline V gene data show CDR1 as DFQATT and CDR2 as SNEGSKA (reference sequence). The V end was cut by 0 bases, the J end by 9 bases, with 21 bases between. The CDR3 is made up of 15 amino acids.

The sample holds many counts of this clonotype. The chain is built from TRBV2 and TRBJ2-7; unclear D gene. The CDR3 spans 12 residues. Looked up from germline, CDR1 is SNHLY and CDR2 is FYNNEI. The ends were cut back, 3 bases at V and 0 bases at J, with 3 bases in the middle. The CDR3 here is CASSDDSYEQYF. DNA of the CDR3: TGTGCCAGCAGTGACGACTCCTACGAGCAGTACTTC.

This clonotype was detected ten times or more. The gene calls are TRBV6-1 and TRBJ1-2; D not resolved. The V gene lost 5 bases and the J gene lost 2 bases, with 9 bases spanning the gap. Germline V gene data show CDR1 as MNHNS and CDR2 as SASEGT. The CDR3 covers 13 residues. CDR3: CASSPNRNYGYTF. CDR3 DNA: TGTGCCAGCAGTCCTAATCGGAACTATGGCTACACCTTC.

There are a few counts of this clonotype. This rearrangement joins TRBV6-1 to TRBJ1-1; perhaps TRBD1 as D (5 bases). The CDR3 contains 14 residues. Germline V gives CDR1 MNHNS, CDR2 SASEGT. Trimming took 2 bases from V and 4 from J, leaving 11 bases between them. Here the CDR3 reads CASSERQGGTEAFF. The CDR3 DNA sequence: TGTGCCAGCAGTGAACGCCAGGGTGGCACTGAAGCTTTCTTT.

The J gene is TRBJ2-7, the V gene TRBV5-6; 7 bases are a match to TRBD2. The V and J ends lost 0 bases and 2 bases, in that order; junction bases with no gene match: 5. CDR3 size: 15 residues. CDR1 and CDR2 (germline): SGHDT, YYEEEE. The CDR3 is CASSLVAGETYEQYF. CDR3 DNA sequence: TGTGCCAGCAGCTTGGTGGCGGGAGAAACCTACGAGCAGTACTTC.

The chain employs TRBV11-2 and TRBJ2-7; D is perhaps TRBD1 (5 bases). CDR1 and CDR2 (germline): SGHAT, FQNNGV. The V and J ends lost 2 bases and 6 bases respectively, with 14 bases between them. This CDR3 region has 14 residues. CDR3 DNA sequence: TGTGCCAGCAGCTTAAGGCAGGGCCTCGGCGAGCAGTACTTC. This translates into CASSLRQGLGEQYF.

This clonotype came up many times. The V gene is TRBV2, the J gene TRBJ1-5; no reliable D call. CDR1 and CDR2 (germline): SNHLY, FYNNEI. The V gene lost 6 bases and the J gene lost 1 base, with 16 bases spanning the gap. CDR3 size: 16 residues. CDR3 residues: CASSSVGGLSNQPQHF. Written as DNA, the CDR3 is TGTGCCAGCAGCTCAGTCGGTGGTTTGAGCAATCAGCCCCAGCATTTT.

This clonotype was recorded many times. The chain uses TRBV10-3 and TRBJ2-2; TRBD2 agrees at 9 bases. Germline assignment: CDR1 ENHRY and CDR2 SYGVKD. There are 16 residues in the CDR3. The V and J ends lost 8 bases and 0 bases, in that order; junction bases with no gene match: 7. The CDR3 loop is CAIPSEREANTGELFF. CDR3 DNA: TGTGCCATCCCAAGTGAGCGGGAGGCGAACACCGGGGAGCTGTTTTTT.